This T cell receptor beta chain was sequenced during a study of regulatory T cells in long-lasting Graves disease (dated by TCRdb to the early 2020s). Looking at the study overall: To count as having persistent Graves' disease, a patient had to have received antithyroid drug treatment for over 5 years with TSH receptor autoantibodies remaining persistently positive. Peripheral blood TCR sequencing and RNA sequencing compared persistent Graves' disease patients with newly diagnosed Graves' disease patients. The study took place in China and was registered as a clinical trial. A total of around 35 samples were covered by TCR sequencing, comprising some 13 persistent and roughly 20 newly diagnosed Graves' disease patients. Persistent Graves' disease patients in the clinical cohort had taken antithyroid drugs for about 9.7 years on average. Summary of the overall study and its limitations: Persistent disease showed preferential use of TRBV28, TRBJ1-2 and TRBJ2-5, whereas newly diagnosed disease favored TRBV20-1 and TRBJ2-1. Sequencing and analysis were restricted to the TCR beta chain. More public clonotypes were shared among persistent patients (roughly 3,000) than among newly diagnosed patients (966). The study examined only peripheral blood because the primary lesion, thyroid tissue, could not be accessed. Persistent Graves' disease patients showed lower TCR Shannon entropy and fewer highly expanded clones than newly diagnosed patients, suggesting clonal expansion. The authors noted that the small sample size was a limitation that may lower accuracy.

The germline V gene (reference sequence) specifies DFQATT as CDR1 and SNEGSKA as CDR2. Its CDR3 holds 11 amino acids, cysteine through phenylalanine. Just CDR3 DNA is preserved here, 33 bases in frame from base 1. Trimming takes 7 bases from V and 5 bases from J, and the germline ends sit 11 bases apart. The library relied on multiplex PCR. For sequencing, an Illumina HiSeq 4000 was employed. To build TCR beta libraries, CDR3 regions were amplified by Arm-PCR using iRepertoire HTBI primers. Before sequencing, the PCR products underwent gel purification. In the authors' own workflow: Across samples, roughly 60 TRBV and 14 TRBJ segments were identified and used for gene usage analysis of CDR3 amino acid clonotypes. Filtered high-quality paired reads were merged into contigs using COPE and FqMerger. BLAST was used to align contigs to IMGT TRBV, TRBD and TRBJ reference genes, with CDR3 defined following IMGT. Highly expanded clones were defined as clonotypes with a frequency above 0.1%. Shannon entropy served as the measure of repertoire diversity, while the Gini coefficient captured V-J evenness. Clonotypes shared by more than one individual were considered public. TCRdb reprocessing: public reads trimmed at Q25 with fastp, clones called with MiXCR, in-frame beta chains kept. Entries are consolidated by CDR3 protein sequence, retaining the most common genes and DNA. These V and J calls derive from TCRdb rather than the authors' analysis. The sample has about 450,000 distinct CDR3 sequences on record, around 22% of them singletons. The ten largest clones capture about a quarter of the sample.

This clonotype was seen at least ten times. Its antigen is not yet known. It has no much larger one-base neighbor in the sample; base qualities were not kept. The time point label, read with the paper, signifies: persistent/refractory GD, antithyroid drugs over 5 years with positive TRAb. For both TCR sequencing and RNA sequencing, RNA was extracted from PBMCs in TRIzol. The diagnosis of Graves' disease followed American Thyroid Association guidelines. Patients for the study were recruited at an endocrinology department in Xi'an, China. From each patient, around 9.3 milliliters of peripheral blood was collected into an EDTA anticoagulant tube. Ficoll Paque Plus density gradient separation was used to isolate PBMCs, and no further T cell sorting was done. An Agilent 2100 Bioanalyzer and agarose gel were used to check RNA quality, while a NanoDrop 2000 measured RNA concentration.

The sequence was collected from a female donor with Graves disease. The sample here was peripheral blood mononuclear cells (PBMCs), taken when the disease was refractory, from a patient treated with antithyroid drugs. The chain is made from TRBV20-1 and TRBJ2-5; the D gene assignment is ambiguous. The base sequence is TGCAGTGTTTGGGGATTGGAGACCCAGTACTTC. This codes for CSVWGLETQYF.